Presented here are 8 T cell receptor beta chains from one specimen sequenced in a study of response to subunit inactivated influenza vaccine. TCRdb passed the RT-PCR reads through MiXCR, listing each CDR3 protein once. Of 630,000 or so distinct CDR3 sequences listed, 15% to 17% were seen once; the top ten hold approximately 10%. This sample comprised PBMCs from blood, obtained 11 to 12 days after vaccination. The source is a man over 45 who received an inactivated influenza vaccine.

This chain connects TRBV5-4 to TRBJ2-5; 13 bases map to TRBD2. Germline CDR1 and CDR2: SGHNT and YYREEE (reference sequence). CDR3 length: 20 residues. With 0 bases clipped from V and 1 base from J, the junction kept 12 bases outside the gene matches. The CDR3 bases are TGTGCCAGCAGCTTGGATCCCCGGACTAGCGGGAGTATGGTCCAAGAGACCCAGTACTTC. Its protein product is CASSLDPRTSGSMVQETQYF.

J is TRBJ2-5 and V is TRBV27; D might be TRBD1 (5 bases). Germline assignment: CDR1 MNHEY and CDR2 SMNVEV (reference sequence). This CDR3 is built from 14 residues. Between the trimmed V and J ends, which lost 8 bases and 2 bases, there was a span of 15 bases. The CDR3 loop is CASRDWGPQETQYF. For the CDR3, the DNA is TGTGCCAGCCGAGATTGGGGCCCGCAAGAGACCCAGTACTTC.

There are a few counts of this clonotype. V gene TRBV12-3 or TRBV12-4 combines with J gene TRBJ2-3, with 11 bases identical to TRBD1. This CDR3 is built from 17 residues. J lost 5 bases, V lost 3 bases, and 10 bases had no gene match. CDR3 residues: CASSFQGTGGLQDTQYF. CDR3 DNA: TGTGCCAGCAGTTTCCAAGGGACAGGGGGACTCCAAGATACGCAGTATTTT.

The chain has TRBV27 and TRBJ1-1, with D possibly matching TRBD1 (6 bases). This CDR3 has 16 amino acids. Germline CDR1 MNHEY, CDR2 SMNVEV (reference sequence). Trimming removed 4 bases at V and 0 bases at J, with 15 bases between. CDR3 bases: TGTGCCAGCAGTTCATGGCGCGACAGGATGAACACTGAAGCTTTCTTT. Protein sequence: CASSSWRDRMNTEAFF.

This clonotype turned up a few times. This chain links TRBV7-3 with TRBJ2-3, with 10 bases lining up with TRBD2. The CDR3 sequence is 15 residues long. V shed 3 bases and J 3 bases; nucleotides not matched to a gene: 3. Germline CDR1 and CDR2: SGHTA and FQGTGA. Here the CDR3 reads CASSFSSGRTDTQYF. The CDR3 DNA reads TGTGCCAGCAGCTTCTCTAGCGGGAGAACAGATACGCAGTATTTT.

The CDR3 reads CASSLSGPETQYF. As DNA, the CDR3 is TGTGCCAGCAGCTTATCAGGGCCCGAGACCCAGTACTTC. The chain uses TRBV7-9 and TRBJ2-5; D is possibly TRBD1 (5 bases). Germline V lookup: CDR1 SEHNR, CDR2 FQNEAQ (reference sequence). The germline V and J ends were trimmed by 2 bases and 5 bases, with 9 bases remaining between them. The CDR3 runs 13 residues.

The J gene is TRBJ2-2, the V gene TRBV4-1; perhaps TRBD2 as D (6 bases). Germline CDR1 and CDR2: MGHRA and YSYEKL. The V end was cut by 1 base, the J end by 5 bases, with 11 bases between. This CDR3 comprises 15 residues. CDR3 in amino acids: CASSQVRGRTGELFF. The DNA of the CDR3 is TGCGCCAGCAGCCAAGTGCGGGGACGGACCGGGGAGCTGTTTTTT.

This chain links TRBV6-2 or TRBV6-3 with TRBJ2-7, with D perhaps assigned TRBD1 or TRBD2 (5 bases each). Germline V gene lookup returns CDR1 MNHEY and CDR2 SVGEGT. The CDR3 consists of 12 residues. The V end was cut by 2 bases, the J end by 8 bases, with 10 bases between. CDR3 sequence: CASSYAPGQQYF. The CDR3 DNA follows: TGTGCCAGCAGTTACGCACCGGGACAGCAGTACTTC.